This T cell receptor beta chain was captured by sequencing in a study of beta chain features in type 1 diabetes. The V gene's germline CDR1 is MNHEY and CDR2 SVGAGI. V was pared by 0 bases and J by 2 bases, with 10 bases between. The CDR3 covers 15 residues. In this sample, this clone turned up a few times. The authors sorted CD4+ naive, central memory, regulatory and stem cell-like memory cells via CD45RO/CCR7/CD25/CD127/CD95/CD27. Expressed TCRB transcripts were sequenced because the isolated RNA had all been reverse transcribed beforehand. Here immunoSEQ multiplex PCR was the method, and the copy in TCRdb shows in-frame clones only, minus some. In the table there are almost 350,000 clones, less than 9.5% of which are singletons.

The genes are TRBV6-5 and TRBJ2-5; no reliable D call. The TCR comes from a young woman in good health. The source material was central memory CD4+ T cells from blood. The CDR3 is CASSYSRVQQETQYF. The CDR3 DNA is TGTGCCAGCAGTTACTCTCGGGTGCAGCAAGAGACCCAGTACTTC.